The T cell receptor beta chain described here comes from a study of tumor-infiltrating lymphocytes in primary liver carcinoma. Study conclusions and caveats: Bulk, unsorted sampling meant CD4+ and CD8+ repertoires went uncompared. Tumor-adjacent and tumor-blood pairs showed less overlap than tumor region pairs.

Per germline, CDR1 MDHEN and CDR2 SYDVKM. V shed 7 bases and J shed 3 bases, with 15 bases lying between them. The CDR3 is 14 residues long. Out of unsorted whole blood came the blood RNA, and germline DNA was extracted as well. As regards this clonotype: What it recognizes is unknown.

Researchers generated TCR beta cDNA from about 0.5 ug of total RNA, relying on a constant-region primer. ARM-PCR was slightly modified, and three nested multiplex PCR rounds with it gave rise to the TCR beta libraries. The two initial PCR rounds, roughly 11 cycles each, used TRBV1-TRBV30 forward and C-beta reverse primers. TCRdb re-derived calls from the multiplex PCR reads in MiXCR, one entry per CDR3 protein. The sample contains 250,000 to 400,000 distinct CDR3 sequences, less than 75% of which appear only once. The chain combines TRBV28 with TRBJ1-2, with a possible D match to TRBD1 (5 bases). Source material: peripheral blood. This sequence was found in a middle-aged man with primary liver carcinoma and hepatitis B virus infection. This CDR3 is CASTSRWGDYGYTF. The CDR3 DNA sequence: TGTGCCAGCACCTCGAGATGGGGCGACTATGGCTACACCTTC.